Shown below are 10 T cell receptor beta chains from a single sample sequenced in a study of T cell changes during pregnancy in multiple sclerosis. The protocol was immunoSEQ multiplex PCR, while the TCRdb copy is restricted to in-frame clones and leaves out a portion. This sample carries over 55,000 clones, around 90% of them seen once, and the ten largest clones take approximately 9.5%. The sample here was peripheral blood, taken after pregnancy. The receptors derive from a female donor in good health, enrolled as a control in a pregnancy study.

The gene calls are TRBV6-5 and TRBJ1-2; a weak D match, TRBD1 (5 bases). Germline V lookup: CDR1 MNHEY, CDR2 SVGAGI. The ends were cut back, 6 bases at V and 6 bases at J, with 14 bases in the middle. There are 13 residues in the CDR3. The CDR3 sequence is CASRAGGENGYTF. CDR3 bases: TGTGCCAGCAGGGCGGGGGGAGAAAATGGCTACACCTTC.

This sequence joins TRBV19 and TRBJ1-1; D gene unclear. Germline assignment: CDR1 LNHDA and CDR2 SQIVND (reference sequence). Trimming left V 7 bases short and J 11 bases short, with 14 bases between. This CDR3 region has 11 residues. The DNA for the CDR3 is TGTGCCAGTACCATCGAGGCCTCGGCTTTCTTT. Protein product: CASTIEASAFF.

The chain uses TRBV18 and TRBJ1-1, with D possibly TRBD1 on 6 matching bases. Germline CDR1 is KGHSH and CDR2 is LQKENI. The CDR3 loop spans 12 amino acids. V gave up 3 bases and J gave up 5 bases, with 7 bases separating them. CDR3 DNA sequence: TGTGCCAGCTCACCCCAGGGGACTGAAGCTTTCTTT. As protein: CASSPQGTEAFF.

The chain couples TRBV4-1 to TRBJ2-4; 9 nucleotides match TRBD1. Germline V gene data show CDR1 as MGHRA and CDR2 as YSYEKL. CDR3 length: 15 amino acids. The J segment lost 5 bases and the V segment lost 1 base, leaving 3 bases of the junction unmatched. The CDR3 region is CASSQGDRAQNIQYF. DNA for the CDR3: TGCGCCAGCAGCCAAGGGGACAGGGCCCAAAACATTCAGTACTTC.

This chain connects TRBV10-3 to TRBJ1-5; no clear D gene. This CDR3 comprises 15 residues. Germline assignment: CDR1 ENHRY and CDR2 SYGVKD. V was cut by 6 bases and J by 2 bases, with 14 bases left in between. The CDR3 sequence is CAIRDEGTGNQPQHF. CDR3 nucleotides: TGTGCCATCAGGGACGAGGGTACTGGCAATCAGCCCCAGCATTTT.

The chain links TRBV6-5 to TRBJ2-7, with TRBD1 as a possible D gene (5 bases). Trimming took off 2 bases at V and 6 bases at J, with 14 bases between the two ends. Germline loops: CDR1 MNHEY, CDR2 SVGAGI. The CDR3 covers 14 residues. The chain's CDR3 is CASSYRQGRGEQYF. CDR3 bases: TGTGCCAGCAGTTACAGGCAGGGTAGGGGCGAGCAGTACTTC.

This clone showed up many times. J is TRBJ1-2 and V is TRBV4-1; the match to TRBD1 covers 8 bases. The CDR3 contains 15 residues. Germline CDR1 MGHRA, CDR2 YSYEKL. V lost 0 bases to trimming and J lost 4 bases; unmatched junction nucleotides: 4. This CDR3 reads CASSQDQGAVYGYTF. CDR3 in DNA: TGCGCCAGCAGCCAAGATCAGGGGGCGGTCTATGGCTACACCTTC.

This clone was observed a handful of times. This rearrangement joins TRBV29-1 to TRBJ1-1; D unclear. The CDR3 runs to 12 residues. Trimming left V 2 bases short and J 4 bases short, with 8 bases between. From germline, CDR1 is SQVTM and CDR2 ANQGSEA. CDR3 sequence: CSVEMSRTEAFF. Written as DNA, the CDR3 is TGCAGCGTTGAAATGAGTCGCACTGAAGCTTTCTTT.

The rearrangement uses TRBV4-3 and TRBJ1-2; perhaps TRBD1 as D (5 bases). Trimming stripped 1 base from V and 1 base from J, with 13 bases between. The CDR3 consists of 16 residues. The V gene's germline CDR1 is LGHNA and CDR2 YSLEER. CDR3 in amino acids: CASSQVQRTFNYGYTF. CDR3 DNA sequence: TGCGCCAGCAGCCAAGTCCAACGGACATTTAACTATGGCTACACCTTC.

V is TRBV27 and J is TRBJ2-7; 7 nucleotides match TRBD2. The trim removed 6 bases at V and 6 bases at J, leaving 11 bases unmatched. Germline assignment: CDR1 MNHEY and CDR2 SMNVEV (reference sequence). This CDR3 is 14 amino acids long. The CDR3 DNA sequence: TGTGCCAGCAGCCGGCGAGGCGGGAGTAGCGAGCAGTACTTC. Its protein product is CASSRRGGSSEQYF.